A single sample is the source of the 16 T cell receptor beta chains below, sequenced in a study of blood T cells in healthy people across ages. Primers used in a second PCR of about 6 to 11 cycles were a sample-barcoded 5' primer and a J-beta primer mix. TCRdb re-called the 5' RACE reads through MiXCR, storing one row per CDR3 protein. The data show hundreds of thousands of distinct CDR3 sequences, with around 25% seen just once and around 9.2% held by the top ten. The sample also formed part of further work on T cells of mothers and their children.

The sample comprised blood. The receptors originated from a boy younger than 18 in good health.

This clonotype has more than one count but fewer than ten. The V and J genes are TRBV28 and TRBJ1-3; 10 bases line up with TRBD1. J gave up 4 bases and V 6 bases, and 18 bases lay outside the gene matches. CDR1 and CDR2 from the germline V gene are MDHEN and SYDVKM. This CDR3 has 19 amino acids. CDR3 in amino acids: CASRRGPGQGKFSGNTIYF. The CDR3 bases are TGTGCCAGCAGGAGAGGTCCGGGACAGGGGAAATTCTCGGGAAACACCATATATTTT.

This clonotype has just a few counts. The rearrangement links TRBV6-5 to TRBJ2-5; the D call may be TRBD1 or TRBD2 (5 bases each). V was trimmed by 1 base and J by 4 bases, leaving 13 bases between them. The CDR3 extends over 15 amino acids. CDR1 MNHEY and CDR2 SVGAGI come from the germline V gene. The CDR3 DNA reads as TGTGCCAGCAGTTACTGGCAGGGAGAGGGAGAGACCCAGTACTTC. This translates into CASSYWQGEGETQYF.

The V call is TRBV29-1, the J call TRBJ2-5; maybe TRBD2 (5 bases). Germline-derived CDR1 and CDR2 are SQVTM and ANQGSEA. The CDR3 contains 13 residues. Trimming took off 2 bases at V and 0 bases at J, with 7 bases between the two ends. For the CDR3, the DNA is TGCAGCGTTGAAATCGGGAACCAAGAGACCCAGTACTTC. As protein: CSVEIGNQETQYF. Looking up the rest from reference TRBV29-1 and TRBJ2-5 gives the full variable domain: SAVISQKPSRDICQRGTSLTIQCQVDSQVTMMFWYRQQPGQSLTLIATANQGSEATYESGFVIDKFPISRPNLTFSTLTVSNMSPEDSSIYLCSVEIGNQETQYFGPGTRLLVL.

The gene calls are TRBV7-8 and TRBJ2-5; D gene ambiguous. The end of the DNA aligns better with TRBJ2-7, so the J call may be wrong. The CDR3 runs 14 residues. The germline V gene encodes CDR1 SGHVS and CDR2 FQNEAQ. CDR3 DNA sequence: TGTGCCAGCAGCTCCCCCGTCAGGAGCTACGAGCAGTACTTC. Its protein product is CASSSPVRSYEQYF.

The CDR3 sequence is CSASARGPYNEQFF. The CDR3 DNA reads as TGCAGTGCTAGTGCCAGGGGACCATACAATGAGCAGTTCTTC. This chain joins TRBV20-1 and TRBJ2-1; D is perhaps TRBD1 (6 bases). CDR3 size: 14 residues. The germline V gene has CDR1 DFQATT and CDR2 SNEGSKA (reference sequence). The germline V and J ends were trimmed by 3 bases and 4 bases, with 13 bases remaining between them.

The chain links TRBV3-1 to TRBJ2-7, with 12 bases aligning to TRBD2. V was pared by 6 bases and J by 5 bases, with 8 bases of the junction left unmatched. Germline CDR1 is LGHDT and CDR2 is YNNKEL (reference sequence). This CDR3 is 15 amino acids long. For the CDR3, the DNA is TGTGCCAGCAGACCGAGACTAGCGGGAGACCACGAGCAGTACTTC. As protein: CASRPRLAGDHEQYF.

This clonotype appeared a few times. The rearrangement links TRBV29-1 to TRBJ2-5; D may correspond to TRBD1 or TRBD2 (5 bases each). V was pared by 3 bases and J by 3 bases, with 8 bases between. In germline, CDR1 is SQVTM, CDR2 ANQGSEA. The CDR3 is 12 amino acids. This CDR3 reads CSVDVGEETQYF. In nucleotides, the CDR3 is TGCAGCGTTGATGTGGGGGAAGAGACCCAGTACTTC. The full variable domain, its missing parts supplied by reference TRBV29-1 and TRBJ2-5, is SAVISQKPSRDICQRGTSLTIQCQVDSQVTMMFWYRQQPGQSLTLIATANQGSEATYESGFVIDKFPISRPNLTFSTLTVSNMSPEDSSIYLCSVDVGEETQYFGPGTRLLVL.

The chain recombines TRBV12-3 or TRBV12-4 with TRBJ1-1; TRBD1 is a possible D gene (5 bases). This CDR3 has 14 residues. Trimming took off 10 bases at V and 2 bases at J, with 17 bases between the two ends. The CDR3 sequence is CAIRRGRTNTEAFF. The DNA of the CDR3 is TGTGCCATTCGCCGGGGACGGACAAACACTGAAGCTTTCTTT.

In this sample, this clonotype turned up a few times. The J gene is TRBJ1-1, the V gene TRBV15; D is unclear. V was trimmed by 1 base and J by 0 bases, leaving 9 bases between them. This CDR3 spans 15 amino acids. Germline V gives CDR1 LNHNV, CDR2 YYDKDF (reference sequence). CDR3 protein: CATSRGMSLNTEAFF. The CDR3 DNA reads TGTGCCACCAGCAGAGGAATGAGTTTGAACACTGAAGCTTTCTTT.

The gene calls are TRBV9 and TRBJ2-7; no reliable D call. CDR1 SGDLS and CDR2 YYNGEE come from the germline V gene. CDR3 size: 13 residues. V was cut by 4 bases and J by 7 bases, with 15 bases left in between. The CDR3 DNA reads TGTGCCAGCAGCCCCAGCCCCCGGATGGAGCAGTACTTC. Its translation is CASSPSPRMEQYF.

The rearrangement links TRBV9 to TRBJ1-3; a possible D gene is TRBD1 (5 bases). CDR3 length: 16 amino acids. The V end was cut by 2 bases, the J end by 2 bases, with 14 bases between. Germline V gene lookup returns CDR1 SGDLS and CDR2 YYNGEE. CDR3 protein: CASSVRGGAAGNTIYF. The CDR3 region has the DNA TGTGCCAGCAGCGTTCGGGGGGGAGCGGCTGGAAACACCATATATTTT.

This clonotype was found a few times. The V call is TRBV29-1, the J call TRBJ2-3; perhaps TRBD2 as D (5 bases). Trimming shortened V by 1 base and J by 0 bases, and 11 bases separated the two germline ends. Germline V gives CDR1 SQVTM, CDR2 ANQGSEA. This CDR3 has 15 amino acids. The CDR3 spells CSVEGERFSTDTQYF. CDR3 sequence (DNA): TGCAGCGTTGAAGGGGAGCGGTTTAGCACAGATACGCAGTATTTT.

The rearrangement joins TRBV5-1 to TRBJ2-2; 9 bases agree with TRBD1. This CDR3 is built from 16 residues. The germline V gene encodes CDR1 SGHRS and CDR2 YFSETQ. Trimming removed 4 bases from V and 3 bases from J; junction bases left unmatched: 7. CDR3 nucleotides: TGCGCCAGCAGCCCCCCGGGACAGGGACACACCGGGGAGCTGTTTTTT. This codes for CASSPPGQGHTGELFF.

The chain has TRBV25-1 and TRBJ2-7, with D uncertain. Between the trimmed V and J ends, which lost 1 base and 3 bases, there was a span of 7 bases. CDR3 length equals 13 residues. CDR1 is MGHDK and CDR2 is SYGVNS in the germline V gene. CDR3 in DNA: TGTGCCAGCAGTGAATTGAAACTCTACGAGCAGTACTTC. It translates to CASSELKLYEQYF.

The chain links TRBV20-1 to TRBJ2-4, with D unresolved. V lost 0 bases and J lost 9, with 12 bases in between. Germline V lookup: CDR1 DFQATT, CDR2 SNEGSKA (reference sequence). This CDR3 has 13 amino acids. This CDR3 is CSAREGRRGIQYF. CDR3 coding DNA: TGCAGTGCTAGAGAGGGCCGACGAGGCATTCAGTACTTC.

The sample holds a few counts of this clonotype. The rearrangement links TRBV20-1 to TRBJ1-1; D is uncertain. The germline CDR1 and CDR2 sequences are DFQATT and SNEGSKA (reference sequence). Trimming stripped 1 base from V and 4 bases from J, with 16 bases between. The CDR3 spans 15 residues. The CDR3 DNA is TGCAGTGCTAGAGTATCAGAGACTCTGAGCACTGAAGCTTTCTTT. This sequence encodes CSARVSETLSTEAFF.